This TCR beta chain was sequenced for a study of shared clonotypes between healthy human individuals. Notes on this clone: What it binds is unknown.

The study, taken as a whole, reports: Several donors showed sharing of approximately 5% of naive CD4 clonotypes. Estimated richness was generally greater in naive than memory subsets.

With V trimmed by 5 bases and J by 6 bases, 9 bases remained unmatched. The CDR3 consists of 14 residues. Germline CDR1 is MDHEN and CDR2 is SYDVKM. TCRdb keeps only in-frame clones here, not all; method: immunoSEQ multiplex PCR. The table has some 1,100,000 clones, 78% seen once. V gene TRBV28 combines with J gene TRBJ2-7; 8 bases agree with TRBD1. The receptor was isolated from a man aged 18 to 35 in good health. Some clones in this sample may be carry-over from other donors' samples. The sequenced sample was memory CD4+ T cells from PBMCs. Subset meaning: CD45RA-negative fraction. The CDR3 DNA reads as TGTGCCAGCAGTCGAGCCCAGGGGGCGGGCGAGCAGTACTTC. Amino acid sequence: CASSRAQGAGEQYF.